The clone carrying this T cell receptor beta chain was picked up many times. Its cognate antigen is unknown. Using its own MiXCR run on the RT-PCR reads, TCRdb lists one record per CDR3 protein. The table shows 650,000 to 850,000 distinct CDR3 sequences, with approximately 13% occurring only once. This specimen comes from a study of response to subunit inactivated influenza vaccine. Germline V CDR1 and CDR2: DFQATT, SNEGSKA (reference sequence). J was trimmed by 2 bases and V by 6 bases; bases with no gene match: 7. This CDR3 has 14 residues. Regarding the study as a whole: The authors suggested that few new T cells are recruited per seasonal influenza vaccination.

This rearrangement joins TRBV20-1 to TRBJ2-1; 7 positions agree with TRBD2. The sequencing here drew on PBMCs from blood, taken 14 to 15 days before vaccination. The TCR was taken from a man aged 50-59 years who received an inactivated influenza vaccine. Here the CDR3 DNA reads TGCAGTGCGACCACCGGGACTACCTACAATGAGCAGTTCTTC. It yields the protein CSATTGTTYNEQFF.